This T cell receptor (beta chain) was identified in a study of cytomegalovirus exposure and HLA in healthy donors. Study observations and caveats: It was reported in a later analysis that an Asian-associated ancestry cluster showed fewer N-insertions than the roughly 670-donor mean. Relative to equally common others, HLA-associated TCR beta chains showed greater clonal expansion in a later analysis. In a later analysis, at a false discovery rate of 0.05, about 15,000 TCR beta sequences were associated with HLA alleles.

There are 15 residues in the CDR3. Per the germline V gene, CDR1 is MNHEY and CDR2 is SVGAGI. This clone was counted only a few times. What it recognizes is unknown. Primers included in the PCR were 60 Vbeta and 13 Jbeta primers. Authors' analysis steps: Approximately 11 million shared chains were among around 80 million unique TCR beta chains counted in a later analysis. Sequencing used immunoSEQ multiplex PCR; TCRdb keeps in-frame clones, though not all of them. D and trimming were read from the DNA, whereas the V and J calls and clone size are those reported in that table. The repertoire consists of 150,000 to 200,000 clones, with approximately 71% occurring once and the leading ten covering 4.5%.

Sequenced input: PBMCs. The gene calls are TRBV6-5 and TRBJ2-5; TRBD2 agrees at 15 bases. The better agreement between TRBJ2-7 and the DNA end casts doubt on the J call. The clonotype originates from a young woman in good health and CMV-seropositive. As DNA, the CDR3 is TGTGCCAGCAGAACGGGACTAGCGGGGGGAAACGAGCAGTACTTC. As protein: CASRTGLAGGNEQYF.